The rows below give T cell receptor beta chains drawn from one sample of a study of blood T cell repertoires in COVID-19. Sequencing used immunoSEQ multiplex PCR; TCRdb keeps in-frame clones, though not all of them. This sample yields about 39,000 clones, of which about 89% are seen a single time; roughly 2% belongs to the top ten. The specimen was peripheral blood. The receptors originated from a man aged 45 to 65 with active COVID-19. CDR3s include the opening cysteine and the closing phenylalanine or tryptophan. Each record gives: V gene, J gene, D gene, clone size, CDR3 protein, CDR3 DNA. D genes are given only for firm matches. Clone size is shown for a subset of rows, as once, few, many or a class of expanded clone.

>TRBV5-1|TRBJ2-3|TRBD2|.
CASSLGSTSGRTDTQYF
TGCGCCAGCAGCTTGGGCTCGACTAGCGGGAGGACAGATACGCAGTATTTT
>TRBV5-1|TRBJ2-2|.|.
CASSSQGTGELFF
TGCGCCAGCAGCTCCCAGGGCACCGGGGAGCTGTTTTTT
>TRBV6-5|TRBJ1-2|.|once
CASHDRNYGYTF
TGTGCCAGCCATGACAGGAACTATGGCTACACCTTC
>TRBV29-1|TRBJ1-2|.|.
CSVEAGTGTPIYGYTF
TGCAGCGTTGAAGCCGGTACGGGGACACCTATCTATGGCTACACCTTC
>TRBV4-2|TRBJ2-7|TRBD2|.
CASSQGSASGGRDEQYF
TGTGCCAGCAGCCAAGGCAGTGCTAGCGGGGGGAGGGACGAGCAGTACTTC
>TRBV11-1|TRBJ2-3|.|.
CASSLEHTDTQYF
TGTGCCAGCAGCTTAGAGCACACAGATACGCAGTATTTT
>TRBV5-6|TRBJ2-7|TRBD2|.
CASSLGLAGTYEQYF
TGTGCCAGCAGCTTAGGACTAGCGGGTACCTACGAGCAGTACTTC
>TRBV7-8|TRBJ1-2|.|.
CASSYSPPGDYGYTF
TGTGCCAGCAGCTACTCTCCCCCAGGGGACTATGGCTACACCTTC
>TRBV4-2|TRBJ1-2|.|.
CASSQEAYGYTF
TGTGCCAGCAGCCAAGAGGCCTATGGCTACACCTTC
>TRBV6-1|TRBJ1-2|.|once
CASSEGPGNYGYTF
TGTGCCAGCAGTGAAGGGCCAGGGAACTATGGCTACACCTTC
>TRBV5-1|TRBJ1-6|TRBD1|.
CASSDHRGPDGSPLHF
TGCGCCAGCAGCGACCACAGGGGGCCCGACGGTTCACCCCTCCACTTT
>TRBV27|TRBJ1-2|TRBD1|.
CASSLKFGQGYGYTF
TGTGCCAGCAGTTTAAAATTTGGACAGGGATATGGCTACACCTTC
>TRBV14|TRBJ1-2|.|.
CASSQDYRGDYGYTF
TGTGCCAGCAGCCAAGATTACCGGGGTGACTATGGCTACACCTTC
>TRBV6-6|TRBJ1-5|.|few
CASMVADQPQHF
TGTGCCAGCATGGTGGCCGATCAGCCCCAGCATTTT
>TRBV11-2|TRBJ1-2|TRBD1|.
CASTAVRDRGPMNGYTF
TGTGCCAGCACCGCTGTCCGGGACAGGGGGCCAATGAATGGCTACACCTTC
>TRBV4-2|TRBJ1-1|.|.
CASKIRELDAEAFF
TGTGCCAGCAAAATCCGGGAGCTTGACGCTGAAGCTTTCTTT
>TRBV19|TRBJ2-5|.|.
CASSIRSNRYQETQYF
TGTGCCAGTAGTATACGATCTAACAGATACCAAGAGACCCAGTACTTC
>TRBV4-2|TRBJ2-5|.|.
CASSHGGLAETQYF
TGTGCCAGCAGCCATGGGGGACTTGCAGAGACCCAGTACTTC
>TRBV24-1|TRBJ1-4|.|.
CATPTSPGKLFF
TGTGCCACCCCCACCTCACCCGGGAAACTGTTTTTT
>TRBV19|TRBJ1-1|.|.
CASTWVGTQGFITEAFF
TGTGCCAGTACCTGGGTGGGGACACAGGGTTTCATCACTGAAGCTTTCTTT
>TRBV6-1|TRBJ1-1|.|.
CASSEASLRETEAFF
TGTGCCAGCAGTGAAGCAAGCCTAAGAGAGACTGAAGCTTTCTTT
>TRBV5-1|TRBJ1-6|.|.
CASSRTLDRYNSPLHF
TGCGCCAGCAGCCGGACGTTGGACAGATATAATTCACCCCTCCACTTT
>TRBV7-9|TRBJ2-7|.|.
CASSNDRKYF
TGTGCCAGCAGCAACGACAGGAAGTACTTC
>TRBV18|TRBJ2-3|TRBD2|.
CASSPRQAGAPVTQYF
TGTGCCAGCTCCCCCCGGCAAGCGGGGGCTCCAGTTACGCAGTATTTT
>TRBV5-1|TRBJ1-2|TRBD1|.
CASSLDADRDYGYTF
TGCGCCAGCAGCTTGGACGCAGACAGGGACTATGGCTACACCTTC
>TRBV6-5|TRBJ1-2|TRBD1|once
CASSLTGGWGYTF
TGTGCCAGCAGTCTGACAGGGGGGTGGGGCTACACCTTC
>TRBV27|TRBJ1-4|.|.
CASSRGFNEKLFF
TGTGCCAGCAGCCGGGGATTTAATGAAAAACTGTTTTTT
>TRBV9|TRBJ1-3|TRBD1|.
CASSAGQGYTGNTIYF
TGTGCCAGCAGCGCGGGACAGGGGTATACTGGAAACACCATATATTTT
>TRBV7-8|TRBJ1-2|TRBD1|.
CASSPRQGYTYGYTF
TGTGCCAGCAGCCCTCGACAGGGGTATACCTATGGCTACACCTTC
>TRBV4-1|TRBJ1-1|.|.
CASSQAGGRRTEAFF
TGCGCCAGCAGCCAAGCGGGGGGGCGGAGGACTGAAGCTTTCTTT
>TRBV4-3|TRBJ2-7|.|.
CASSQGGLERLIPYEQYF
TGCGCCAGCAGCCAAGGGGGCCTCGAACGCTTAATCCCCTACGAGCAGTACTTC
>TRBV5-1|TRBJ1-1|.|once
CASSLDRVAFF
TGCGCCAGCAGCTTGGACAGGGTAGCTTTCTTT
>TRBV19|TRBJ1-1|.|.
CASSIPRNTEAFF
TGTGCCAGTAGTATCCCCAGGAACACTGAAGCTTTCTTT
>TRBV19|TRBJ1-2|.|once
CASSPPETAYGYTF
TGTGCCAGTAGTCCCCCAGAGACAGCCTATGGCTACACCTTC
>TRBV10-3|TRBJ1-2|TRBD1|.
CAIAGQGNYGYTF
TGTGCCATCGCGGGACAGGGTAACTATGGCTACACCTTC
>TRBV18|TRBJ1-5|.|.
CASSPLRNQPQHF
TGTGCCAGCTCACCACTACGGAATCAGCCCCAGCATTTT
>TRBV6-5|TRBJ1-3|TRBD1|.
CASSRDSFSGNTIYF
TGTGCCAGCAGTCGGGACAGCTTCTCTGGAAACACCATATATTTT
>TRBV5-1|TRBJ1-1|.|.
CASSLTGTLTEAFF
TGCGCCAGCAGCTTGACCGGGACATTAACTGAAGCTTTCTTT
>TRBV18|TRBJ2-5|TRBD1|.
CASSRGTGETQYF
TGTGCCAGCTCACGCGGGACAGGGGAGACCCAGTACTTC
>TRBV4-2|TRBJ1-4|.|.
CASSQEPSGSEKLFF
TGTGCCAGCAGCCAAGAGCCCTCAGGAAGTGAAAAACTGTTTTTT
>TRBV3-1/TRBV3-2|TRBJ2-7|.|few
CASSQDRNRASYEQYF
TGTGCCAGCAGCCAAGATCGTAACAGGGCCTCCTACGAGCAGTACTTC
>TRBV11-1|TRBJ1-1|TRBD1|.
CASSLGPGQGNTEAFF
TGTGCCAGCAGCTTAGGACCGGGACAGGGGAACACTGAAGCTTTCTTT
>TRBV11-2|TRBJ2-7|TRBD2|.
CASSFGLADSYEQYF
TGTGCCAGCAGCTTCGGACTAGCGGACTCCTACGAGCAGTACTTC
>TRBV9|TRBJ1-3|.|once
CASSGQTARNTIYF
TGTGCCAGCAGCGGACAGACAGCTCGAAACACCATATATTTT
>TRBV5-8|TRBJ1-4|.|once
CASSSYKGEKLFF
TGTGCCAGCAGCTCCTACAAGGGGGAAAAACTGTTTTTT
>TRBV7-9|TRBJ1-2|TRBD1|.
CASSSGTGVYGYTF
TGTGCCAGCAGCTCCGGGACAGGGGTCTATGGCTACACCTTC
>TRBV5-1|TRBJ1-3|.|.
CASTGFGNTIYF
TGCGCCAGCACAGGGTTCGGAAACACCATATATTTT
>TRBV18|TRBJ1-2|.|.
CASSPADTYGYTF
TGTGCCAGCTCACCAGCAGACACCTATGGCTACACCTTC
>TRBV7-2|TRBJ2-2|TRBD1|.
CASSHPSDRVRTGELFF
TGTGCCAGCAGCCACCCCAGCGACAGGGTGAGAACCGGGGAGCTGTTTTTT
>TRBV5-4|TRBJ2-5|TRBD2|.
CASSRGTSGGVNQETQYF
TGTGCCAGCAGCCGCGGGACTAGCGGGGGGGTAAACCAAGAGACCCAGTACTTC
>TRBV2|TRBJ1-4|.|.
CASCWIGESEKLFF
TGTGCCAGCTGTTGGATAGGGGAAAGTGAAAAACTGTTTTTT
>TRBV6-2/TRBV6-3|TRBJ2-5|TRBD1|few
CASSYPPTGRETQYF
TGTGCCAGCAGTTACCCCCCGACAGGGAGAGAGACCCAGTACTTC
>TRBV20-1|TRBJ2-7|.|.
CSASETTYEQYF
TGCAGTGCTAGTGAAACAACCTACGAGCAGTACTTC
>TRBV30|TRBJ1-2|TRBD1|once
CAWSPRTGGEGYTF
TGTGCCTGGAGTCCGAGGACAGGGGGGGAAGGCTACACCTTC